This T cell receptor (beta chain) derives from a study of cytomegalovirus exposure and HLA in healthy donors. About the research overall: According to later analysis, the same platform produced the 120 validation and around 730 first-cohort repertoires.

Comment on this clone: What it binds is not known.

V lost 0 bases, J lost 5 bases, and 16 bases lay in between. CDR1 is SNHLY, CDR2 FYNNEI, per germline. The CDR3 is made up of 16 amino acids. Clones were sequenced by immunoSEQ multiplex PCR, and TCRdb holds only the in-frame ones, with some missing. In the table there are 190,000 or so clones, roughly 84% of which are singletons. Regarding the study as a whole: Both high specificity and high sensitivity reportedly marked the classifier's diagnosis of cytomegalovirus status. Among TCR sequences, most were rare, though some public TCRs appeared in many donors. Under in vitro conditions, a few CMV-associated chains were confirmed as specific for CMV antigens.

This clonotype was obtained from a woman aged 30 to 39 in good health and CMV-seropositive. The sequencing sample was made of PBMCs. The genes are TRBV2 and TRBJ1-1; tentative D call: TRBD1 (5 bases). In nucleotides, the CDR3 is TGTGCCAGCAGTGAAGCGCTTGGTAGGGGTTCAACTGAAGCTTTCTTT. Translation gives CASSEALGRGSTEAFF. The full variable domain, in which reference TRBV2 and TRBJ1-1 provide the parts outside the CDR3, is EPEVTQTPSHQVTQMGQEVILRCVPISNHLYFYWYRQILGQKVEFLVSFYNNEISEKSEIFDDQFSVERPDGSNFTLKIRSTKLEDSAMYFCASSEALGRGSTEAFFGQGTRLTVV.